The present entry profiles one T cell receptor beta chain with its context. The sample originates from a study of control samples from healthy donors and cancer patients. The CDR3 is 18 residues long. Trimming removed 0 bases at V and 4 bases at J, with 21 bases between. CDR1 LGHNA and CDR2 YNFKEQ come from the germline V gene. The assay was immunoSEQ multiplex PCR, and TCRdb's table has in-frame clones only and misses some. The data contain roughly 400,000 clones, around nine tenths of them singletons. J is TRBJ1-1 and V is TRBV4-2, with D tentatively TRBD1 (5 bases). The clonotype originates from a man aged 40-50 years with head and neck cancer. The sample comprised PBMCs. The CDR3 loop reads CASSQDPWGRDYGTEAFF. CDR3 nucleotides: TGTGCCAGCAGCCAAGACCCTTGGGGCCGGGATTACGGCACTGAAGCTTTCTTT.